This TCR beta chain was sequenced during a study of radiotherapy plus CTLA-4 blockade in lung cancer (dated by TCRdb to between 2017 and 2018). About the investigation overall: Among the enrolled patients, roughly 17% had an objective response, and about 31% reached disease control. General conclusions and limits of the study: Early dynamic changes in blood T cell clones, together with increased serum interferon-beta after radiation, were reported as the strongest predictors of response. After treatment with radiotherapy and ipilimumab, TCR clones that came from tumors expanded in the peripheral blood.

Including cysteine and phenylalanine, the CDR3 has 15 amino acids. The sequence is cut down to CDR3 DNA, 45 bases in frame from base 1. Between the V and J ends, shortened by 5 bases and 1 base respectively, the junction contains 12 bases. Reading the germline V gene (reference sequence) gives CDR1 LNHDA and CDR2 SQIVND. In this study, focal radiation therapy paired with CTLA-4 blockade (ipilimumab) was tested in patients who had chemo-refractory metastatic non-small-cell lung cancer. As regards this clone: No antigen is known for it. Base qualities are not recorded, but no much larger clone differs from it by a single base.

The method behind the library was the immunoSEQ multiplex PCR assay. The source is immuneACCESS, and TCRdb retained only in-frame sequences with V and J called. Part of the clones is not carried over; for the studies checked, unresolved V genes explain less than half of this, and the remainder is unexplained. The sample table records 55,000 to 80,000 clones; around 90% of these occur just once. The biggest ten clones account for less than 45% of the sample. Recombination linked TRBV19 to TRBJ2-1; TRBD2 could be the D gene, as 6 bases match. This material consisted of peripheral blood, taken from a patient treated with radiotherapy plus ipilimumab. The source of this sequence is a human donor with non-small cell lung cancer that progressed on radiotherapy plus ipilimumab. CDR3 protein: CASSPTGTSYNEQFF. The DNA sequence is given as TGTGCCAGTAGTCCTACCGGGACTTCCTACAATGAGCAGTTCTTC.